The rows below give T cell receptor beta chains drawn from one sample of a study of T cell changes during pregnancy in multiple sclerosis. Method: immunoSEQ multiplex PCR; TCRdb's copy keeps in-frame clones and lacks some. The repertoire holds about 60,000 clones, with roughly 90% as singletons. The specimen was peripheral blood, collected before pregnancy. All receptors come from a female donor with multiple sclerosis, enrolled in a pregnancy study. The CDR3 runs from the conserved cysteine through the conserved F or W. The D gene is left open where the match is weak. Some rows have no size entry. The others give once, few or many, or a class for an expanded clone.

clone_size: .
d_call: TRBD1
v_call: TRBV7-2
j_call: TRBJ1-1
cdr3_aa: CASSFGDRGLTEAFF
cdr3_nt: TGTGCCAGCAGCTTCGGAGACAGGGGGCTCACTGAAGCTTTCTTT

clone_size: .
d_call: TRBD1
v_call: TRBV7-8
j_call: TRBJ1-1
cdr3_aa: CASSLQLPGQGTNTEAFF
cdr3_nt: TGTGCCAGCAGCTTACAATTACCGGGACAGGGGACGAACACTGAAGCTTTCTTT

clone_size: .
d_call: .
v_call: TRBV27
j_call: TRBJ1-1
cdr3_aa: CASSYNPRQDKNTEAFF
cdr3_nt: TGTGCCAGCAGTTACAATCCCCGACAGGATAAGAACACTGAAGCTTTCTTT

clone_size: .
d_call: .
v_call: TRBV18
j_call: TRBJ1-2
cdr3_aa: CASSGGIPGYGYTF
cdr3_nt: TGTGCCAGCTCAGGGGGGATACCGGGCTATGGCTACACCTTC

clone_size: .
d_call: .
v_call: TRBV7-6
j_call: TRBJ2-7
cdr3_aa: CASSLARGASEQYF
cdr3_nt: TGTGCCAGCAGCTTAGCCCGCGGGGCCTCCGAGCAGTACTTC

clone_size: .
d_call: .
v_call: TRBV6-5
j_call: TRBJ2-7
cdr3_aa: CASRQGPYEQYF
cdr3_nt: TGTGCCAGCAGGCAGGGGCCATACGAGCAGTACTTC

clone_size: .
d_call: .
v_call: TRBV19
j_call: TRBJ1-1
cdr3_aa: CAAGLSMNTEAFF
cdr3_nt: TGTGCCGCCGGACTGTCCATGAACACTGAAGCTTTCTTT

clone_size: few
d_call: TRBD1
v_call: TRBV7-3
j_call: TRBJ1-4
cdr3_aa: CASRGRQGKQEKLFF
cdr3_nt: TGTGCCAGCAGAGGTAGACAGGGGAAACAAGAAAAACTGTTTTTT

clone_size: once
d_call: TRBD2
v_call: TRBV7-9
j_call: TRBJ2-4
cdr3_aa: CASSLEASGGIAKNIQYF
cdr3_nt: TGTGCCAGCAGCTTAGAGGCTAGCGGGGGGATAGCCAAAAACATTCAGTACTTC

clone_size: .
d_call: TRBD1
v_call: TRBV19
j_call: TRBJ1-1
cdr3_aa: CASSPTQGAGTEAFF
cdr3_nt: TGTGCCAGTAGTCCAACACAGGGGGCGGGCACTGAAGCTTTCTTT

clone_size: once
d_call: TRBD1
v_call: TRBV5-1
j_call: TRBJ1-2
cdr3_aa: CASSLLTGEGYTF
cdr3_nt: TGCGCCAGCAGCTTATTGACAGGGGAAGGCTACACCTTC

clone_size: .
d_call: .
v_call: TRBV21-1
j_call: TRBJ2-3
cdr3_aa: CASTADTQYF
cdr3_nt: TGTGCCAGCACCGCAGATACGCAGTATTTT

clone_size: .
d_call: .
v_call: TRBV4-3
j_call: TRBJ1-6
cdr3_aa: CASSQDHRDWSSPLHF
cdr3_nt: TGCGCCAGCAGCCAGGACCACAGGGATTGGAGTTCACCCCTCCACTTT

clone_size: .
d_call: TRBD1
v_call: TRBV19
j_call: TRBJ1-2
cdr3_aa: CASSETGTYGYTF
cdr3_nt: TGTGCCAGTAGCGAGACAGGGACCTATGGCTACACCTTC

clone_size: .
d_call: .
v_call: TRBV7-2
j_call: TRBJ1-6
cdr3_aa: CASSLISSYNSPLHF
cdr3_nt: TGTGCCAGCAGCTTAATCAGCTCCTATAATTCACCCCTCCACTTT

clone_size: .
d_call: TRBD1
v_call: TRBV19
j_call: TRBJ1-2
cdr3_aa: CASSVGTGGNYGYTF
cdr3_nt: TGTGCCAGTAGTGTCGGGACAGGGGGAAACTATGGCTACACCTTC

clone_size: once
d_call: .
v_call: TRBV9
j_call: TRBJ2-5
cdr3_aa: CASSVGDLYQETQYF
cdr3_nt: TGTGCCAGCAGCGTAGGCGACTTGTACCAAGAGACCCAGTACTTC

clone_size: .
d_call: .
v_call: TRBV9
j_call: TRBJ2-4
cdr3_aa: CASSAPPGSNIQYF
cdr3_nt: TGTGCCAGCAGCGCACCGCCGGGGTCAAACATTCAGTACTTC

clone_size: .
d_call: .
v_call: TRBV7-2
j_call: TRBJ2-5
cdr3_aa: CASSSRQDKETQYF
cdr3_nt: TGTGCCAGCAGCTCAAGACAAGACAAAGAGACCCAGTACTTC

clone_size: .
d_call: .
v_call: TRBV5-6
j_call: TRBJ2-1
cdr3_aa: CASSFGHSSYNEQFF
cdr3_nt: TGTGCCAGCAGCTTTGGACACTCGTCCTACAATGAGCAGTTCTTC

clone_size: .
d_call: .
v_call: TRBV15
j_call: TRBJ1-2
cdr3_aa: CATEVSGDINYGYTF
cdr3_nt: TGTGCCACCGAGGTTTCGGGGGATATTAACTATGGCTACACCTTC

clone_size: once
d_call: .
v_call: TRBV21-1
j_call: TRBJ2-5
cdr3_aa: CASSSPPGETQYF
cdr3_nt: TGTGCCAGCAGCAGTCCGCCCGGGGAGACCCAGTACTTC

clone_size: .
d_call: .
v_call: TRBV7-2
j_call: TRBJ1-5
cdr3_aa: CASSLYSDRSNQPQHF
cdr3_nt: TGTGCCAGCAGCTTATATTCCGACAGGAGCAATCAGCCCCAGCATTTT

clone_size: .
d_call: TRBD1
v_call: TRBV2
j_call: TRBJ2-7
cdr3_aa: CASSRDSRYEQYF
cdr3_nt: TGTGCCAGCAGTCGGGACAGCCGGTACGAGCAGTACTTC

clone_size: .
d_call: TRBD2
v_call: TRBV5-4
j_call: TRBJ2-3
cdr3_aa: CASSLTRGGAGTDTQYF
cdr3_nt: TGTGCCAGCAGCTTGACGCGCGGGGGGGCCGGGACAGATACGCAGTATTTT

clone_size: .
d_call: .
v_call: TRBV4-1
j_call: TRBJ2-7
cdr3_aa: CASSQVGAYEQYF
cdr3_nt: TGCGCCAGCAGCCAAGTCGGGGCCTACGAGCAGTACTTC

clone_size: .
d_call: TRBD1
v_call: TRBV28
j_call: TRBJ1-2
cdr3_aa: CASSSTGGYGYTF
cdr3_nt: TGTGCCAGCAGTTCGACAGGGGGCTATGGCTACACCTTC

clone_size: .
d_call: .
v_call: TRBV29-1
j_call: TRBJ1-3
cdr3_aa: CSGRAGNTIYF
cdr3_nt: TGCAGTGGGAGAGCTGGAAACACCATATATTTT

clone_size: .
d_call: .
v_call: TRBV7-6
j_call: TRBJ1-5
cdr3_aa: CASSFRANQPQHF
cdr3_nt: TGTGCCAGCAGCTTCAGGGCTAATCAGCCCCAGCATTTT

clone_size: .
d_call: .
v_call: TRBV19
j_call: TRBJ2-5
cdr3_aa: CASRQEADRVAQYF
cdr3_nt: TGTGCCAGTCGACAGGAAGCTGACAGAGTGGCCCAGTACTTC

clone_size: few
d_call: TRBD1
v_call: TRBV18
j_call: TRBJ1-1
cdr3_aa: CASSQQGVNTEAFF
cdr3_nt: TGTGCCAGCTCCCAGCAGGGGGTGAACACTGAAGCTTTCTTT

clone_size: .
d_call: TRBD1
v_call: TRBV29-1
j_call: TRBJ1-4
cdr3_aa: CSAAQRAGGEKLFF
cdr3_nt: TGCAGCGCCGCGCAGCGGGCAGGGGGTGAAAAACTGTTTTTT

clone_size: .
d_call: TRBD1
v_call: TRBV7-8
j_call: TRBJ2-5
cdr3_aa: CASSHRQGQETQYF
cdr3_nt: TGTGCCAGCAGCCACCGACAGGGACAAGAGACCCAGTACTTC

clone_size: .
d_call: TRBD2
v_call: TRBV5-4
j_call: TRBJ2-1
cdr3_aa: CATDISGVGGSSYNEQFF
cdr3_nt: TGTGCCACCGATATTAGCGGGGTCGGAGGGAGCTCCTACAATGAGCAGTTCTTC

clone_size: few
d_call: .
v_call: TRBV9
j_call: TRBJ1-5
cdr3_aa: CASSVGQGVNQPQHF
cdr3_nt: TGTGCCAGCAGCGTAGGGCAGGGCGTCAATCAGCCCCAGCATTTT

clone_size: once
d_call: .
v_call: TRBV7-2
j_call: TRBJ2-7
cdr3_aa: CASSLGLQSYEQYF
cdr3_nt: TGTGCCAGCAGCCTGGGCCTACAATCCTACGAGCAGTACTTC

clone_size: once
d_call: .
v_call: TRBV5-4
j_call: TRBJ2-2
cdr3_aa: CASSFGGYTGELFF
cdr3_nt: TGTGCCAGCAGCTTCGGCGGCTACACCGGGGAGCTGTTTTTT

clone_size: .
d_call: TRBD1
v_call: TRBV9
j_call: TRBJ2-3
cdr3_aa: CASSVDRGADTQYF
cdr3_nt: TGTGCCAGCAGCGTCGACAGGGGGGCAGATACGCAGTATTTT

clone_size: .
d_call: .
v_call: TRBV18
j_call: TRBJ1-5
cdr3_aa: CASSPQGTFPNQPQHF
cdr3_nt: TGTGCCAGCTCACCCCAGGGGACATTCCCTAATCAGCCCCAGCATTTT

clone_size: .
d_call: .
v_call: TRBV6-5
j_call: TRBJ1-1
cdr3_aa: CASSYSFILMNTEAFF
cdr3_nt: TGTGCCAGCAGCTACTCCTTCATACTCATGAACACTGAAGCTTTCTTT

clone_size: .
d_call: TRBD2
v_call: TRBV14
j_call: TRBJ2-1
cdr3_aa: CASSQEEGLALNEQFF
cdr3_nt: TGTGCCAGCAGCCAAGAGGAGGGACTAGCGCTCAATGAGCAGTTCTTC

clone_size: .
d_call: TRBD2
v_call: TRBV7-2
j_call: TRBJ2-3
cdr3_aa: CASSLVASGGGADTQYF
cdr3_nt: TGTGCCAGCAGCTTAGTGGCTAGCGGGGGCGGGGCAGATACGCAGTATTTT

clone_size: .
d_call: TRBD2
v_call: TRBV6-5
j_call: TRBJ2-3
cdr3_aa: CASRQSGARTDTQYF
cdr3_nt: TGTGCCAGCAGGCAAAGCGGGGCCCGCACAGATACGCAGTATTTT

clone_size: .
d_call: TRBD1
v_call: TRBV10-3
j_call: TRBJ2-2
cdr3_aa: CAISERGQGHGELFF
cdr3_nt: TGTGCCATCAGTGAGCGAGGACAGGGGCACGGGGAGCTGTTTTTT

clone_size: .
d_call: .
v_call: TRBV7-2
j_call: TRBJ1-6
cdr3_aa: CASSRVTGNSPLHF
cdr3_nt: TGTGCCAGCAGCAGGGTAACAGGGAATTCACCCCTCCACTTT

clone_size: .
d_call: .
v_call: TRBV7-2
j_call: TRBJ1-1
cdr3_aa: CASSFLHRDTEAFF
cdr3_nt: TGTGCCAGCAGCTTCCTCCACCGGGACACTGAAGCTTTCTTT

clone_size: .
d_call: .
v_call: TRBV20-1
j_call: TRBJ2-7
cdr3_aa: CSARRFDEQYF
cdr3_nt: TGCAGTGCTAGGAGGTTCGACGAGCAGTACTTC

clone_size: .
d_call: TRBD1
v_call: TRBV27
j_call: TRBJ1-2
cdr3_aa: CATQGGYGYTF
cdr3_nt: TGTGCCACCCAGGGGGGCTATGGCTACACCTTC